What follows describes a single TCR beta chain. Antigen unknown. Being one base from a much bigger clone, this may be a read error. The conserved phenylalanine or tryptophan normally closing the CDR3 is absent here, so this likely arose from a read error. This entry comes from a study of T cells after yellow fever vaccination. Study conclusions and caveats: Abundant bulk-population clonotypes could contaminate the FACS-sorted repertoires. CD4 and CD8 compartments shared a small share of clonotypes, likely from convergent recombination. In post-booster samples, most primary-vaccination clones reappeared (about 97% CD4, 88% CD8).

Template-switching 5'RACE yielded the TCR cDNA; a universal primer site and UMIs were added in the process. One entry per CDR3 protein, called by TCRdb with MiXCR from the 5' RACE reads. The sample has 250,000 or so distinct CDR3 sequences; roughly 6.3% are singletons. Losses at the gene ends were 0 bases for V and 11 bases for J; bases not matched to a gene: 6. Looked up from germline, CDR1 is SGHTA and CDR2 is FQGNSA. CDR3 size: 14 residues. The input for sequencing was CD4+ T cells sorted from PBMCs, taken on the day of the yellow fever booster vaccination. The receptor comes from a man under 40 who received the YFV17D yellow fever vaccine. The chain is built from TRBV7-2 and TRBJ2-1, with TRBD2 matching 8 bases. CDR3 sequence (DNA): TGTGCCAGCAGCTTAGCGCTGGGTAGCGGGAAGCAGTTCTCC. It specifies CASSLALGSGKQFS.